This section outlines one TCR beta chain sequence together with its context. The ends lost 4 bases at V and 7 bases at J; junction bases unmatched: 20. The CDR3 extends over 19 amino acids. The germline CDR1 and CDR2 sequences are LGHNT and FRNRAP. The source of the sample is a study of blood T cell repertoires in COVID-19. Turning to the study itself: Researchers got acute and convalescent COVID-19 samples from the United States, Italy and Spain.

Libraries were prepared by immunoSEQ multiplex PCR; TCRdb keeps only in-frame clonotypes and omits some of them. There are about 470,000 clones in the sample; about nine tenths occur only once, and about 0.75% lies in the top ten. Sequencing input: PBMCs or T cells enriched from blood (not recorded which). This TCR came from a woman aged 18-30 years who had recovered from COVID-19. V and J are TRBV12-5 and TRBJ2-7; 12 nucleotides agree with TRBD1. The CDR3 reads CASGSLTGTGGLSGEEQYF. CDR3 in DNA: TGTGCTAGTGGTTCCCTCACCGGGACAGGGGGCTTAAGTGGAGAGGAGCAGTACTTC.